These 22 T cell receptor beta chains share one sample of origin, sequenced in a study of radiation and T cells in renal cell carcinoma. Time point defined: blood 2 weeks post-SBRT. Described treatment: 15 Gy SBRT to primary tumor, nephrectomy 4 weeks later. Using immunoSEQ multiplex PCR, the repertoire was profiled, and TCRdb retains in-frame clones only, with some absent. This repertoire shows 100,000 to 150,000 clones, roughly four fifths found once; its top ten account for roughly 6.2%. The sample was blood, taken from a patient whose treatment included radiotherapy and nephrectomy. These receptors were collected from a middle-aged man with renal cell carcinoma.

The V and J genes are TRBV30 and TRBJ1-3; D is ambiguous. CDR1 and CDR2 from the germline V gene are GTSNPN and SVGIG (reference sequence). V dropped 1 base and J dropped 2 bases, with 9 bases sitting between them. CDR3 length: 14 amino acids. CDR3 in amino acids: CAWSAVVAGNTIYF. CDR3 sequence (DNA): TGTGCCTGGAGTGCTGTAGTTGCTGGAAACACCATATATTTT.

This clone was recorded a few times. J is TRBJ1-2 and V is TRBV10-3, with no clear D. CDR1 is ENHRY, CDR2 SYGVKD, per germline. This CDR3 comprises 14 residues. The V and J ends lost 4 bases and 5 bases respectively, with 14 bases between them. The CDR3 loop reads CAISGAGFLYGYTF. Here the CDR3 DNA reads TGTGCCATCAGTGGGGCCGGATTCCTTTATGGCTACACCTTC.

V is TRBV6-6 and J is TRBJ1-4, with 9 bases that match TRBD1. This CDR3 is built from 15 residues. Germline lookup yields CDR1 MNHNY and CDR2 SVGAGI (reference sequence). J lost 4 bases, V lost 4 bases, and 4 bases had no gene match. The CDR3 DNA sequence: TGTGCCAGCAGTTGGGCGGGACAGGGTAATGAAAAACTGTTTTTT. This gives the protein CASSWAGQGNEKLFF.

This clone turned up a few times. The chain employs TRBV5-1 and TRBJ2-1; 8 bases are a match to TRBD2. Trimming cost V 3 bases and J 0 bases; bases outside gene matches: 2. Germline CDR1 is SGHRS and CDR2 is YFSETQ. This CDR3 spans 15 amino acids. The CDR3 coding sequence is TGCGCCAGCAGCTGGAGCGGGAGCTCCTACAATGAGCAGTTCTTC. This translates into CASSWSGSSYNEQFF.

The table lists this clone with a count of one. The genes are TRBV6-1 and TRBJ2-7, with a weak D call TRBD2 (6 bases). Trimming took off 6 bases at V and 2 bases at J, with 14 bases between the two ends. The germline V gene has CDR1 MNHNS and CDR2 SASEGT. The CDR3 is 14 residues long. CDR3 coding DNA: TGTGCCAGCAGGGAAACCGGGACTGCCTACGAGCAGTACTTC. Translation gives CASRETGTAYEQYF.

This clone has just a few counts. The V gene is TRBV6-4, the J gene TRBJ1-2; a weak D match, TRBD1 (5 bases). In germline, CDR1 is MRHNA, CDR2 SNTAGT. There are 14 residues in the CDR3. The V and J ends lost 0 bases and 8 bases respectively, with 13 bases between them. The CDR3 spells CASSDSLRDGGYTF. CDR3 DNA: TGTGCCAGCAGTGACTCGTTGAGGGACGGGGGCTACACCTTC.

This clone was found once. This rearrangement joins TRBV5-1 to TRBJ1-3, with unresolved D. The CDR3 has 13 residues. The germline CDR1 and CDR2 sequences are SGHRS and YFSETQ. Trimming left V 4 bases short and J 3 bases short, with 8 bases between. The CDR3 is CASSSDGGNTIYF. CDR3 nucleotide sequence: TGCGCCAGCAGCAGCGACGGTGGAAACACCATATATTTT.

This clone has just one count. The chain carries TRBV5-6 and TRBJ1-1; D unresolved. V lost 0 bases and J lost 0, with 18 bases in between. This CDR3 contains 18 residues. The germline gives CDR1 SGHDT, CDR2 YYEEEE. The CDR3 loop reads CASSLGSLQGQMNTEAFF. In DNA form, the CDR3 reads TGTGCCAGCAGCTTGGGTTCCCTACAAGGGCAAATGAACACTGAAGCTTTCTTT.

The chain is built from TRBV21-1 and TRBJ1-5; the table's D gene call, TRBD1, was not cross checked with the DNA. TRBV21-1 is annotated as a pseudogene. This CDR3 is built from 16 residues. CDR3 residues: CASSKMGHGRAQPQHF. CDR3 nucleotides: TGTGCCAGCAGCAAGATGGGACACGGGCGCGCTCAGCCCCAGCATTTT.

V is TRBV9 and J is TRBJ2-7; no reliable D call. Germline V gives CDR1 SGDLS, CDR2 YYNGEE. Trimming took 3 bases from V and 3 from J, leaving 4 bases between them. The CDR3 is 11 amino acids. The CDR3 loop reads CASSAGYEQYF. CDR3 nucleotides: TGTGCCAGCAGCGCGGGCTACGAGCAGTACTTC.

The table lists this clone with a count of one. The chain uses TRBV5-6 and TRBJ1-1; 8 bases are a match to TRBD1. V trimming: 5 bases; J trimming: 2 bases; junction bases outside the gene matches: 5. The CDR3 has 14 residues. CDR1 SGHDT and CDR2 YYEEEE come from the germline V gene. In nucleotides, the CDR3 is TGTGCCAGCAGACGGACAGGGCGAAACACTGAAGCTTTCTTT. Protein sequence: CASRRTGRNTEAFF.

The V and J genes are TRBV13 and TRBJ2-1; tentatively, D is TRBD1 (5 bases). The CDR3 is 14 residues long. Germline CDR1 reads PRHDT; CDR2 reads FYEKMQ (reference sequence). V lost 3 bases, J lost 3 bases, and 9 bases lay in between. The CDR3: CASSLGRSYNEQFF. CDR3 nucleotides: TGTGCCAGCAGCTTGGGGCGGAGCTACAATGAGCAGTTCTTC. Combining the CDR3 with reference TRBV13 and TRBJ2-1 gives the whole variable domain AAGVIQSPRHLIKEKRETATLKCYPIPRHDTVYWYQQGPGQDPQFLISFYEKMQSDKGSIPDRFSAQQFSDYHSELNMSSLELGDSALYFCASSLGRSYNEQFFGPGTRLTVL.

A few counts support this clone. J is TRBJ1-2 and V is TRBV27; D call uncertain. CDR1 and CDR2 (germline): MNHEY, SMNVEV (reference sequence). The length of the CDR3 is 14 residues. Trimming pared 5 bases from V and 6 bases from J, leaving 16 bases between. The CDR3 loop reads CASSGAAWSNGYTF. CDR3 DNA sequence: TGTGCCAGCAGTGGAGCGGCTTGGAGTAATGGCTACACCTTC.

This clone was detected only once. The chain carries TRBV23-1 and TRBJ2-5, with D possibly TRBD2 on 5 matching bases. TRBV23-1 is annotated as an ORF whose role is uncertain. The germline V and J ends were trimmed by 4 bases and 9 bases, with 9 bases remaining between them. This CDR3 is 11 amino acids long. The CDR3 nucleotides read TGCGCCAGCAGTCTGTCGGGGTCCCAGTACTTC. Protein: CASSLSGSQYF.

The genes are TRBV9 and TRBJ2-3; tentatively, D is TRBD2 (6 bases). The CDR3 length is 16 residues. From germline, CDR1 is SGDLS and CDR2 YYNGEE. The V end was cut by 3 bases, the J end by 2 bases, with 16 bases between. DNA of the CDR3: TGTGCCAGCAGCGATTTTACTAGCCCTGACACAGATACGCAGTATTTT. This gives the protein CASSDFTSPDTDTQYF.

This chain connects TRBV6-5 to TRBJ1-2, with D possibly being TRBD1 (6 bases). Trimming shortened V by 5 bases and J by 4 bases, and 17 bases separated the two germline ends. The V gene's germline CDR1 is MNHEY and CDR2 SVGAGI. CDR3 length: 15 amino acids. The CDR3 DNA follows: TGTGCCAGCAGTCTTTGGGGGGGGCAGGGCTATGGCTACACCTTC. This encodes CASSLWGGQGYGYTF.

This clone was seen only once. The CDR3 DNA reads TGTGCCAGCAGCTTACTAAGAGCTAGGGAGACCCAGTACTTC. It codes for CASSLLRARETQYF. The V and J genes are TRBV7-2 and TRBJ2-5; no firm D call. The CDR3 sequence is 14 residues long. From germline, CDR1 is SGHTA and CDR2 FQGNSA. Trimming took off 2 bases at V and 5 bases at J, with 12 bases between the two ends. The full variable domain, in which reference TRBV7-2 and TRBJ2-5 provide the parts outside the CDR3, is GAGVSQSPSNKVTEKGKDVELRCDPISGHTALYWYRQSLGQGLEFLIYFQGNSAPDKSGLPSDRFSAERTGGSVSTLTIQRTQQEDSAVYLCASSLLRARETQYFGPGTRLLVL.

The genes are TRBV30 and TRBJ1-5; 7 bases match TRBD1. CDR3 size: 14 residues. The germline V gene encodes CDR1 GTSNPN and CDR2 SVGIG (reference sequence). Germline trimming cut 2 bases from V and 7 bases from J; bases unmatched to any gene: 8. CDR3 sequence: CAWSSSGGRQPQHF. CDR3 DNA: TGTGCCTGGAGTTCCTCAGGGGGTCGGCAGCCCCAGCATTTT.

V and J are TRBV7-9 and TRBJ1-4; D is unclear. Trimming cost V 5 bases and J 5 bases, with 3 bases left between them. The CDR3 has 11 residues. Germline V gene sequence: CDR1 SEHNR, CDR2 FQNEAQ (reference sequence). The CDR3 nucleotides are TGTGCCAGCAGCCAGAATGAAAAACTGTTTTTT. It encodes CASSQNEKLFF.

This clone was counted between two and nine times. The genes are TRBV5-8 and TRBJ2-3; D not certain. Germline assignment: CDR1 SGHTS and CDR2 YDEGEE. V was shortened by 4 bases and J by 2 bases, with 11 bases between the two germline ends. The CDR3 has 14 residues. The CDR3 nucleotides read TGTGCCAGCAGCCCGGCCCAGCACACAGATACGCAGTATTTT. It translates to CASSPAQHTDTQYF.

This chain connects TRBV15 to TRBJ2-3, with D maybe TRBD2 (6 bases). The CDR3 has 15 residues. CDR1 is LNHNV, CDR2 YYDKDF, per germline (reference sequence). The V and J ends lost 1 base and 6 bases respectively, with 14 bases between them. The CDR3 nucleotides read TGTGCCACCAGCAGAGGTGGCGGGAATGCCGATACGCAGTATTTT. Encoded protein: CATSRGGGNADTQYF.

The chain links TRBV7-2 to TRBJ2-3, with a possible D match to TRBD2 (7 bases). V dropped 1 base and J dropped 2 bases, with 13 bases sitting between them. The CDR3 consists of 16 residues. The germline V gene has CDR1 SGHTA and CDR2 FQGNSA. The CDR3 bases are TGTGCCAGCAGCTTAGGTTGGCGGGGGCCCACAGATACGCAGTATTTT. Amino acids: CASSLGWRGPTDTQYF.